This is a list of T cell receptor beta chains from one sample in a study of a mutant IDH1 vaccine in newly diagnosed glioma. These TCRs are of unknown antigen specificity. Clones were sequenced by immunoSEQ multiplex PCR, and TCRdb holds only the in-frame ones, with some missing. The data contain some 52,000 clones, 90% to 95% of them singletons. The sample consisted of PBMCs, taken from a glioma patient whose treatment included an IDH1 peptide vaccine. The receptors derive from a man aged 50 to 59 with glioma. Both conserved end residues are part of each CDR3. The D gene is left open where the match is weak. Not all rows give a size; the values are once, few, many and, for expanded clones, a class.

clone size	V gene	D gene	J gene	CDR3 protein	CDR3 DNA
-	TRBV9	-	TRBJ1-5	CASSAGVGNQPQHF	TGTGCCAGCAGCGCAGGGGTGGGCAATCAGCCCCAGCATTTT
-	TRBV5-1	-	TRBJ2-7	CASSSLGQGYEQYF	TGCGCCAGCAGCTCCCTCGGGCAGGGCTACGAGCAGTACTTC
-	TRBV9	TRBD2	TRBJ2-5	CASSVGVGEGQETQYF	TGTGCCAGCAGCGTAGGGGTCGGGGAGGGGCAAGAGACCCAGTACTTC
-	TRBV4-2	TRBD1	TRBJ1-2	CASSQVLAGGGLWYGYTF	TGTGCCAGCAGCCAAGTCCTGGCAGGGGGCGGATTGTGGTATGGCTACACCTTC
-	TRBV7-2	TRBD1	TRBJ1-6	CATSLRPGQADSPLHF	TGTGCCACCAGCTTACGGCCGGGACAGGCTGATTCACCCCTCCACTTT
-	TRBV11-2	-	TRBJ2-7	CASSLASGVYEQYF	TGTGCCAGCAGCTTAGCATCAGGGGTTTACGAGCAGTACTTC
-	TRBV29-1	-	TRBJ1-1	CSVEGEGGAFF	TGCAGCGTTGAAGGAGAAGGGGGTGCTTTCTTT
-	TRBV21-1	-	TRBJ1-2	CAIPLGTDNYGYTF	TGTGCCATCCCCCTTGGGACAGATAACTATGGCTACACCTTC
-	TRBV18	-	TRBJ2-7	CASSRSGPQYEQYF	TGTGCCAGCTCACGATCCGGGCCGCAGTACGAGCAGTACTTC
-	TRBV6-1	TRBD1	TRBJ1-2	CASSEVSGQGFGYTF	TGTGCCAGCAGTGAAGTTTCGGGACAGGGGTTTGGCTACACCTTC
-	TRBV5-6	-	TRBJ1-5	CASSLLNSYSNQPQHF	TGTGCCAGCAGCTTGTTAAACAGCTATAGCAATCAGCCCCAGCATTTT
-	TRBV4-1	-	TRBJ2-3	CASSQAGGAGTDTQYF	TGCGCCAGCAGCCAAGCGGGGGGCGCAGGAACAGATACGCAGTATTTT
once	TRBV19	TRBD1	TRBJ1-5	CASSTDRRNQPQHF	TGTGCCAGTAGTACGGACAGGCGGAATCAGCCCCAGCATTTT
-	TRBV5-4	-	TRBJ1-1	CASSLSPGTPNTEAFF	TGTGCCAGCAGCTTGTCACCGGGGACACCGAACACTGAAGCTTTCTTT
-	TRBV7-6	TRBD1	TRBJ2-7	CASITRTGTGAYEQYF	TGTGCCAGCATAACCCGGACCGGGACAGGGGCCTACGAGCAGTACTTC
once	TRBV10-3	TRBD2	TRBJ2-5	CAIGTSGGETQYF	TGTGCCATCGGGACTAGCGGGGGCGAGACCCAGTACTTC
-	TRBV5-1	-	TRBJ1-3	CASSLDPPERDSGNTIYF	TGCGCCAGCAGCTTGGACCCGCCCGAGCGTGATTCTGGAAACACCATATATTTT
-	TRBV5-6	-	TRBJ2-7	CASSPGPVVYEQYF	TGTGCCAGCAGCCCTGGACCGGTCGTCTACGAGCAGTACTTC
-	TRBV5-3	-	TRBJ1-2	CARSLIDRRNGYTF	TGTGCCAGAAGCTTGATCGACAGGCGGAACGGCTACACCTTC
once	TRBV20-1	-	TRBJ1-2	CSAREYGYTF	TGCAGTGCTAGAGAATATGGCTACACCTTC
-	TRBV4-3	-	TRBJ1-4	CASSSPVVAPTTNEKLFF	TGCGCCAGCAGCTCCCCAGTGGTCGCCCCTACAACTAATGAAAAACTGTTTTTT
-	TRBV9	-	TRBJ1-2	CASSGYSEANYGYTF	TGTGCCAGCAGCGGGTACAGCGAGGCTAACTATGGCTACACCTTC
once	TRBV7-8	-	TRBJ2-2	CASSPANGELFF	TGTGCCAGCAGCCCAGCTAACGGGGAGCTGTTTTTT
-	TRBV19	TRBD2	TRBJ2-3	CASRTSWADTQYF	TGTGCCAGCAGGACTAGTTGGGCAGATACGCAGTATTTT
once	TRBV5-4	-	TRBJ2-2	CASRLDPRISGELFF	TGTGCCAGCAGACTAGACCCCAGGATATCCGGGGAGCTGTTTTTT
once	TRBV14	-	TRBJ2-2	CASSRTGELFF	TGTGCCAGCAGTCGCACCGGGGAGCTGTTTTTT
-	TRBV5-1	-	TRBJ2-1	CASSLEDPNYNEQFF	TGCGCCAGCAGCTTGGAGGACCCCAACTACAATGAGCAGTTCTTC
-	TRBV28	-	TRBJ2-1	CASSPRAGYNEQFF	TGTGCCAGCAGCCCTCGGGCTGGCTACAATGAGCAGTTCTTC
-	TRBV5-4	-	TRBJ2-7	CASSRARAYEQYF	TGTGCCAGCAGCCGGGCCAGAGCCTACGAGCAGTACTTC
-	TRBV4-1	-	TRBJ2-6	CASSQGRWSGANVLTF	TGCGCCAGCAGCCAAGGGCGGTGGTCTGGGGCCAACGTCCTGACTTTC
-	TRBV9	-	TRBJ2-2	CASSVEGGRDTGELFF	TGTGCCAGCAGCGTAGAGGGGGGCAGGGATACCGGGGAGCTGTTTTTT
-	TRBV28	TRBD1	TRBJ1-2	CASALGTDYGYTF	TGTGCCAGCGCCCTAGGGACAGACTATGGCTACACCTTC
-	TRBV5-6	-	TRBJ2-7	CASSLGGRRTYEQYF	TGTGCCAGCAGCTTGGGTGGCAGGAGGACCTACGAGCAGTACTTC
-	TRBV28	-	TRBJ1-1	CASSSLEYTEAFF	TGTGCCAGCAGTTCTTTGGAGTACACTGAAGCTTTCTTT
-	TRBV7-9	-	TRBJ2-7	CASSPVRDEQYF	TGTGCCAGCAGCCCCGTTCGGGACGAGCAGTACTTC
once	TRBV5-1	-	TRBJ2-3	CASSFGAGTDTQYF	TGCGCCAGCAGCTTTGGGGCAGGGACAGATACGCAGTATTTT
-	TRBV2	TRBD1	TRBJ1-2	CASRGGAPGTGGDYYGYTF	TGTGCCAGCAGGGGAGGGGCCCCCGGGACAGGGGGAGACTATTATGGCTACACCTTC
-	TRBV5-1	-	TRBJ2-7	CASSRNSYEQYF	TGCGCCAGCTCTCGGAACTCTTACGAGCAGTACTTC
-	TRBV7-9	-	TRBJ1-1	CASRELGGLGTEAFF	TGTGCCAGCAGGGAATTAGGAGGGCTAGGCACTGAAGCTTTCTTT
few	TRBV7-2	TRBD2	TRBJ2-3	CASSILAGGTDTQYF	TGTGCCAGCAGCATACTAGCGGGTGGCACAGATACGCAGTATTTT
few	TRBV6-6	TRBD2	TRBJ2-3	CASSYGGSADTQYF	TGTGCCAGCAGTTACGGCGGGAGCGCAGATACGCAGTATTTT
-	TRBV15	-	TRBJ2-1	CATSRDIGGLYNEQFF	TGTGCCACCAGCAGAGATATAGGGGGGCTCTACAATGAGCAGTTCTTC
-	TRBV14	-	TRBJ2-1	CASSNEFNEQFF	TGTGCCAGCAGCAATGAATTCAATGAGCAGTTCTTC
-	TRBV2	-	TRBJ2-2	CASSEVQGGTGELFF	TGTGCCAGCAGTGAGGTTCAGGGCGGAACCGGGGAGCTGTTTTTT
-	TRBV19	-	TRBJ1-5	CASSIRGESNQPQHF	TGTGCCAGTAGTATAAGGGGGGAAAGCAATCAGCCCCAGCATTTT
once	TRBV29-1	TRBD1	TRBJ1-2	CSVGQVGYTF	TGCAGCGTCGGACAGGTGGGCTACACCTTC
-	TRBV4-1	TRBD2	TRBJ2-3	CASSPLAGTTDTQYF	TGCGCCAGCAGCCCTCTAGCGGGGACCACAGATACGCAGTATTTT
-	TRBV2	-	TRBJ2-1	CASSELRPYNEQFF	TGTGCCAGCAGTGAATTACGCCCCTACAATGAGCAGTTCTTC
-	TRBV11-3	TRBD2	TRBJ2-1	CASSLVGTSGRVYEQFF	TGTGCCAGCAGCCTGGTAGGGACTAGCGGGAGGGTTTATGAGCAGTTCTTC
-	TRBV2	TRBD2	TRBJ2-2	CARGLSGSGTGELFF	TGTGCCAGGGGTCTTAGCGGGAGTGGCACCGGGGAGCTGTTTTTT
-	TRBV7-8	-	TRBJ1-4	CASSSHHRTPTTNEKLFF	TGTGCCAGCAGCTCCCATCACCGGACGCCTACAACTAATGAAAAACTGTTTTTT
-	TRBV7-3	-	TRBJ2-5	CASSLTAGGQETQYF	TGTGCCAGCAGCTTAACGGCAGGGGGGCAAGAGACCCAGTACTTC
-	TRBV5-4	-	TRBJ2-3	CASSLVGSDTQYF	TGTGCCAGCAGCTTGGTAGGCAGTGATACGCAGTATTTT
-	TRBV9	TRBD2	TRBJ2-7	CASSPHEGGLYEQYF	TGTGCCAGCAGCCCCCACGAGGGAGGGCTCTACGAGCAGTACTTC
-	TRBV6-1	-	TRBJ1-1	CASSGAVEAFF	TGTGCCAGCAGTGGGGCTGTTGAAGCTTTCTTT
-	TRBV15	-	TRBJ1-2	CATSSDQPPVYGYTF	TGTGCCACCAGCAGCGACCAACCGCCCGTGTATGGCTACACCTTC
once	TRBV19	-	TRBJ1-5	CASSPGGAPNQPQHF	TGTGCCAGTAGTCCCGGGGGAGCCCCAAATCAGCCCCAGCATTTT
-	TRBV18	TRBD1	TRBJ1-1	CASSQGGTHTEAFF	TGTGCCAGCTCCCAGGGGGGGACACACACTGAAGCTTTCTTT